Given below is one T cell receptor beta chain in context. The antigen remains unidentified. This specimen comes from a study of monozygotic twins with cystic fibrosis. Notes on the study in general: Age, concordance and disease severity did not associate with shared CDR3 numbers.

The method was immunoSEQ multiplex PCR; TCRdb's version includes in-frame clones alone and lacks a portion of them. Of over 30,000 clones in the sample, under 70% were seen once. The sequenced material came from blood. The TCR comes from a girl between 5 and 17 years old with cystic fibrosis.

CDR3 coding DNA: TGTGCCATCAGTCGCGTGGGTTTAGAGCGGCACAAGGGGTTCTCCTACGAGCAGTACTTC. Translated, it gives CAISRVGLERHKGFSYEQYF. The chain recombines TRBV10-3 with TRBJ2-7, with D perhaps being TRBD1 or TRBD2 (5 bases each). The V end was cut by 5 bases, the J end by 0 bases, with 29 bases between. Germline assignment: CDR1 ENHRY and CDR2 SYGVKD. The CDR3 extends over 20 amino acids.